Below are 30 T cell receptor beta chains sequenced from a single sample in a study of blood T cell repertoires in COVID-19. Assay: immunoSEQ multiplex PCR; the TCRdb copy retains only in-frame clones and omits some. The sample consists of about 330,000 clones, approximately 90% of them appearing once. The specimen sequenced was peripheral blood. The source of these receptors is a man aged 25 to 40 with COVID-19, enrolled during active disease.

The chain employs TRBV27 and TRBJ2-3; 9 bases are shared with TRBD2. After removal of 7 bases from V and 0 bases from J, the junction contained 8 bases not matched to a gene. Germline CDR1 and CDR2: MNHEY and SMNVEV (reference sequence). CDR3 length: 16 residues. As DNA, the CDR3 is TGTGCCAGCACGACCCGACTAGCGGCTAGCACAGATACGCAGTATTTT. Translating it yields CASTTRLAASTDTQYF.

The chain couples TRBV3-1 (or the pseudogene TRBV3-2) to TRBJ2-5; 9 positions match TRBD2. V trimming: 1 base; J trimming: 2 bases; junction bases outside the gene matches: 8. There are 17 residues in the CDR3. Germline CDR1 LGHDT, CDR2 YNNKEL (reference sequence). The CDR3 DNA reads as TGTGCCAGCAGCCAAGGGCTAGCGGGGAACCTACAAGAGACCCAGTACTTC. Protein sequence: CASSQGLAGNLQETQYF.

The V and J genes are TRBV27 and TRBJ1-4; 7 bases line up with TRBD1. Germline CDR1 MNHEY, CDR2 SMNVEV (reference sequence). The CDR3 consists of 13 residues. Trimming at V came to 7 bases and at J to 2 bases, leaving 1 base not matched to a gene. CDR3 amino acids: CASTQGTNEKLFF. DNA for the CDR3: TGTGCCAGCACACAGGGGACTAATGAAAAACTGTTTTTT.

In DNA, the CDR3 is TGTGCCAGCAGCGAACATGGTTTCGGGGACAGGGGGTACGAGCAGTACTTC. This translates into CASSEHGFGDRGYEQYF. The V gene is TRBV5-6, the J gene TRBJ2-7; 11 bases fit TRBD1. Germline CDR1 is SGHDT and CDR2 is YYEEEE. The CDR3 spans 17 residues. Trimming removed 4 bases from V and 4 bases from J; junction bases left unmatched: 13.

Only a few counts were recorded for this clone. V is TRBV7-6 and J is TRBJ2-3; 8 bases match TRBD2. The CDR3 consists of 16 residues. J lost 2 bases, V lost 2 bases, and 6 bases had no gene match. CDR1 SGHVS and CDR2 FNYEAQ come from the germline V gene. The CDR3 spells CASSLWSSGYTDTQYF. The CDR3, as DNA: TGTGCCAGCAGCTTATGGTCTAGCGGGTACACAGATACGCAGTATTTT.

The rearrangement joins TRBV20-1 to TRBJ2-7; D is perhaps TRBD1 (6 bases). V lost 5 bases to trimming and J lost 6 bases, with 11 bases between them. CDR3 length equals 11 residues. Germline V gene data show CDR1 as DFQATT and CDR2 as SNEGSKA (reference sequence). DNA of the CDR3: TGCAGTGCTCCCAGGACAGTCGAGCAGTACTTC. This encodes CSAPRTVEQYF.

The V call is TRBV18, the J call TRBJ2-3; 8 bases line up with TRBD2. CDR1 is KGHSH and CDR2 is LQKENI in the germline V gene. This CDR3 is built from 14 residues. V was pared by 5 bases and J by 5 bases, with 6 bases of the junction left unmatched. The chain's CDR3 is CASSSTSGRDTQYF. DNA of the CDR3: TGTGCCAGCTCATCTACTAGCGGTAGAGATACGCAGTATTTT.

V usage is TRBV25-1 and J usage is TRBJ1-1; 9 positions match TRBD1. The germline V gene encodes CDR1 MGHDK and CDR2 SYGVNS. The CDR3 loop spans 17 amino acids. V lost 1 base, J lost 2 bases, and 8 bases stayed unmatched. CDR3 loop: CASSELGGQGLNTEAFF. CDR3 nucleotide sequence: TGTGCCAGCAGTGAATTGGGTGGACAGGGGCTAAACACTGAAGCTTTCTTT. The complete variable domain, with remaining parts taken from reference TRBV25-1 and TRBJ1-1, reads EADIYQTPRYLVIGTGKKITLECSQTMGHDKMYWYQQDPGMELHLIHYSYGVNSTEKGDLSSESTVSRIRTEHFPLTLESARPSHTSQYLCASSELGGQGLNTEAFFGQGTRLTVV.

The chain carries TRBV2 and TRBJ2-7; 7 nucleotides match TRBD2. Germline loops: CDR1 SNHLY, CDR2 FYNNEI. The CDR3 contains 13 residues. Trimming removed 8 bases from V and 5 bases from J; junction bases left unmatched: 9. CDR3 nucleotides: TGTGCCAGCCGGGGGGTGGTCCCCGACGAGCAGTACTTC. It is translated as CASRGVVPDEQYF.

The CDR3 nucleotides read TGTGCCAGTACCCCCGGACAGCAAGGTCAGCCCCAGCATTTT. It yields the protein CASTPGQQGQPQHF. This sequence joins TRBV19 and TRBJ1-5, with D perhaps TRBD1 (6 bases). V was trimmed by 7 bases and J by 6 bases, leaving 16 bases between them. CDR1 and CDR2 from the germline V gene are LNHDA and SQIVND (reference sequence). The CDR3 spans 14 residues.

This clone is a singleton in its sample. The chain uses TRBV27 and TRBJ1-1, with D perhaps matching TRBD1 (6 bases). The CDR3 consists of 15 residues. The V and J ends lost 5 bases and 5 bases respectively, with 18 bases between them. Germline-derived CDR1 and CDR2 are MNHEY and SMNVEV (reference sequence). CDR3 sequence reads: CASSHLGAPGTEAFF. The DNA of the CDR3 is TGTGCCAGCAGTCACTTGGGGGCCCCGGGAACTGAAGCTTTCTTT.

The chain recombines TRBV5-1 with TRBJ2-4; D is uncertain. The germline V gene encodes CDR1 SGHRS and CDR2 YFSETQ. The CDR3 loop spans 15 amino acids. V was shortened by 0 bases and J by 3 bases, with 10 bases between the two germline ends. CDR3 sequence (DNA): TGCGCCAGCAGCTTGGCCCCACTCGACAAAAACATTCAGTACTTC. Translated, it gives CASSLAPLDKNIQYF.

The chain couples TRBV5-1 to TRBJ2-5; 15 bases fit TRBD2. The CDR3 contains 17 residues. With 1 base clipped from V and 5 bases from J, the junction kept 6 bases outside the gene matches. The germline CDR1 and CDR2 sequences are SGHRS and YFSETQ. The DNA of the CDR3 is TGCGCCAGCAGCTTGATGGTCGGGACTAGCGGGAGGGAGACCCAGTACTTC. This gives the protein CASSLMVGTSGRETQYF.

The rearrangement joins TRBV5-5 to TRBJ1-1, with D unclear. Trimming pared 0 bases from V and 5 bases from J, leaving 8 bases between. Germline V CDR1 and CDR2: SGHKS, YYEKEE (reference sequence). The CDR3 is made up of 13 amino acids. CDR3 residues: CASSLELETEAFF. As DNA, the CDR3 is TGTGCCAGCAGCTTGGAACTTGAAACTGAAGCTTTCTTT.

The CDR3 region has the DNA TGTGCCAGCAGCTTGGAGGGGGCCGCTTCCACAGATACGCAGTATTTT. It translates to CASSLEGAASTDTQYF. The V call is TRBV5-4, the J call TRBJ2-3; the match to TRBD1 covers 7 bases. The CDR3 contains 16 residues. Germline values: CDR1 SGHNT, CDR2 YYREEE (reference sequence). The V gene end was trimmed by 0 bases and the J gene end by 2 bases; junction bases not matched to a gene: 6.

This sequence joins TRBV7-2 and TRBJ1-2; 8 nucleotides line up with TRBD1. Germline trimming cut 5 bases from V and 5 bases from J; bases unmatched to any gene: 7. This CDR3 spans 14 amino acids. Germline values: CDR1 SGHTA, CDR2 FQGNSA. CDR3 coding DNA: TGTGCCAGCAGCCCCCGGGACAGGACTTATGGCTACACCTTC. Translated: CASSPRDRTYGYTF.

This chain joins TRBV18 and TRBJ1-4; D unclear. The CDR3 contains 16 residues. Germline CDR1 reads KGHSH; CDR2 reads LQKENI. Between the trimmed V and J ends, which lost 0 bases and 8 bases, there was a span of 16 bases. CDR3 DNA sequence: TGTGCCAGCTCACCACCTATGACAACCTATGGGGAAAAACTGTTTTTT. Protein product: CASSPPMTTYGEKLFF.

This clone was found once. The gene calls are TRBV29-1 and TRBJ1-2; the D gene is possibly TRBD1 (6 bases). The CDR3 is 14 residues long. Germline V gene lookup returns CDR1 SQVTM and CDR2 ANQGSEA. The germline V and J ends were trimmed by 4 bases and 0 bases, with 12 bases remaining between them. The CDR3: CSVAMAGANYGYTF. The CDR3 bases are TGCAGCGTTGCTATGGCAGGGGCTAACTATGGCTACACCTTC.

V usage is TRBV6-5 and J usage is TRBJ2-3; 12 bases are shared with TRBD2. The CDR3 is 14 amino acids. V gave up 4 bases and J gave up 7 bases; unmatched junction bases: 3. CDR1 MNHEY and CDR2 SVGAGI come from the germline V gene. The CDR3 spells CASSWTSGIYTQYF. The CDR3 region has the DNA TGTGCCAGCAGTTGGACTAGCGGGATCTATACGCAGTATTTT.

The chain couples TRBV29-1 to TRBJ1-2, with D possibly being TRBD1 (5 bases). Trimming shortened V by 4 bases and J by 4 bases, and 7 bases separated the two germline ends. The CDR3 is 11 amino acids. Germline loops: CDR1 SQVTM, CDR2 ANQGSEA. The chain's CDR3 is CSVARAYGYTF. The DNA of the CDR3 is TGCAGCGTTGCCAGGGCCTATGGCTACACCTTC.

This clone occurred once. The V call is TRBV7-2, the J call TRBJ1-1; D is uncertain. The germline V and J ends were trimmed by 1 base and 4 bases, with 10 bases remaining between them. Germline CDR1 reads SGHTA; CDR2 reads FQGNSA. The CDR3 loop spans 14 amino acids. CDR3 DNA: TGTGCCAGCAGCTTAGTTTCGGTCTTCACTGAAGCTTTCTTT. This gives the protein CASSLVSVFTEAFF.

The chain couples TRBV25-1 to TRBJ1-1; TRBD1 matches at 8 bases. The CDR3 contains 13 residues. Germline V gives CDR1 MGHDK, CDR2 SYGVNS. Losses at the gene ends were 6 bases for V and 4 bases for J; bases not matched to a gene: 4. For the CDR3, the DNA is TGTGCCAGCAGCGGACAGGGTTCCACTGAAGCTTTCTTT. This encodes CASSGQGSTEAFF.

The chain is built from TRBV19 and TRBJ1-1; D is perhaps TRBD1 (6 bases). The germline V gene has CDR1 LNHDA and CDR2 SQIVND (reference sequence). The V gene lost 3 bases and the J gene lost 0 bases, with 14 bases spanning the gap. The CDR3 is made up of 16 amino acids. CDR3 in DNA: TGTGCCAGTAGTATCGATTTACAGGGAATGAACACTGAAGCTTTCTTT. This gives the protein CASSIDLQGMNTEAFF.

The chain couples TRBV7-3 to TRBJ2-3; maybe TRBD2 (7 bases). The CDR3 loop spans 16 amino acids. The germline gives CDR1 SGHTA, CDR2 FQGTGA. Trimming removed 5 bases at V and 2 bases at J, with 17 bases between. The CDR3, as DNA: TGTGCCAGCAGCCCCACGGGGGGCGCTTACACAGATACGCAGTATTTT. Translating it yields CASSPTGGAYTDTQYF.

This rearrangement joins TRBV6-5 to TRBJ1-4; D is perhaps TRBD1 (6 bases). The CDR3 is 16 amino acids. CDR1 and CDR2 (germline): MNHEY, SVGAGI. The V gene lost 4 bases and the J gene lost 8 bases, with 20 bases spanning the gap. The CDR3 bases are TGTGCCAGCAGTTTGGGGGGAGGGGGGCGAAAGGAAAAACTGTTTTTT. Translation gives CASSLGGGGRKEKLFF.

This clone was detected only a few times. V gene TRBV2 combines with J gene TRBJ1-2; D is unclear. The V and J ends lost 6 bases and 4 bases respectively, with 15 bases between them. Germline V gene data show CDR1 as SNHLY and CDR2 as FYNNEI. This CDR3 region has 14 residues. This CDR3 is CASRGGGGGYGYTF. CDR3 nucleotide sequence: TGTGCCAGCAGGGGTGGCGGAGGCGGCTATGGCTACACCTTC.

This clone appeared once. The CDR3 coding sequence is TGTGCCAGCAGCTTTAGCGGGGGGTTATCCTACGAGCAGTACTTC. It codes for CASSFSGGLSYEQYF. V and J are TRBV13 and TRBJ2-7, with TRBD2 identical over 10 bases. J lost 1 base, V lost 3 bases, and 3 bases had no gene match. The CDR3 spans 15 residues. Germline CDR1 and CDR2: PRHDT and FYEKMQ (reference sequence).

The CDR3 protein is CSVESVGTIGNEQFF. The CDR3 DNA reads TGCAGCGTTGAATCGGTCGGGACAATTGGCAATGAGCAGTTCTTC. The chain links TRBV29-1 to TRBJ2-1; a weak D match, TRBD1 (6 bases). The V gene's germline CDR1 is SQVTM and CDR2 ANQGSEA. V was pared by 2 bases and J by 6 bases, with 17 bases between. The CDR3 runs to 15 residues.

This sequence joins TRBV27 and TRBJ2-2; 7 nucleotides line up with TRBD2. CDR3 length: 15 residues. CDR1 MNHEY and CDR2 SMNVEV come from the germline V gene (reference sequence). The V and J ends lost 11 bases and 3 bases, in that order; junction bases with no gene match: 12. The CDR3 loop reads CAPQRSGKDTGELFF. The CDR3 DNA follows: TGTGCCCCCCAACGGAGCGGGAAGGACACCGGGGAGCTGTTTTTT.

The rearrangement links TRBV9 to TRBJ1-2; the D gene is possibly TRBD1 (6 bases). V was shortened by 4 bases and J by 4 bases, with 17 bases between the two germline ends. The CDR3 consists of 15 residues. Germline CDR1 is SGDLS and CDR2 is YYNGEE. The CDR3 here is CASSPLSGGAYGYTF. CDR3 coding DNA: TGTGCCAGCAGCCCTTTATCGGGGGGCGCCTATGGCTACACCTTC.